The clone carrying this T cell receptor (beta chain) was detected only once. The sample belongs to a study of control samples from healthy donors and cancer patients. CDR1 and CDR2 (germline): SGHDT, YYEEEE. The CDR3 runs 16 residues. V dropped 4 bases and J dropped 4; count of bases not matched to a gene: 9. Data came from immunoSEQ multiplex PCR; TCRdb stores just in-frame clones and leaves some out. The sample yields 120,000 or so clones, roughly 87% seen once. Sequenced input: blood. V usage is TRBV5-6 and J usage is TRBJ2-2; 8 bases line up with TRBD1. This clonotype was obtained from a man between 40 and 49 years old in good health. The DNA for the CDR3 is TGTGCCAGCAGCGAGCAGGGGGCTCGACCCACCGGGGAGCTGTTTTTT. This gives the protein CASSEQGARPTGELFF.